This T cell receptor (beta chain) was captured in a study of shared T cell receptors in the human thymus (dated by TCRdb to 2020 to 2023). Turning to the overall study: The study examined how the human thymus generates shared, self-reactive T-cell receptor alpha chains.

Looking up the germline V gene (reference sequence) yields CDR1 MNHNY and CDR2 SVGAGI. There are 12 amino acids in the CDR3, from cysteine to phenylalanine inclusive. Here the CDR3 DNA is all that survives: 36 bases in frame from base 1. Library prep was done by the immunoSEQ multiplex PCR assay. TCRdb stores this immuneACCESS table with in-frame sequences only. Part of the clones is absent; in the studies checked, under half of the shortfall reflects unresolved V genes, and no reason is known for the rest. This sample lists 600,000 to 900,000 clones; around 85% were detected once. The ten largest make up more than 0.01% of the sample. As for this clone: The clone's antigen remains unknown. No much larger clonotype is one base removed from it; base qualities were not supplied.

In addition, the sample was reused for a study of human thymus T cells. From that second study: Immunologically healthy infants undergoing open corrective cardiac surgery for congenital heart defects in Finland were used as donors. Thymus tissue was obtained as surgical resects removed during corrective cardiac surgery. V and J gene segment usage appeared biased in both thymic and peripheral blood repertoires. The related research reported highly overlapping thymic TCR repertoires among unrelated individuals. The study characterized TCR alpha and beta repertoires from under ten infant thymus samples and a few related peripheral blood samples. Donor ages ranging from about 7 to 244 days were recorded, and six or seven male and a couple of female infants were included in the cohort. Thymocytes were mechanically released from the tissue and were stored as pellets of 10-30 million cells at -70 degrees C. Genomic DNA was extracted from frozen cell pellets with a QIAsymphony instrument. The immunoSEQ multiplex PCR assay was used to amplify the TCRB and TCRAD loci from a standardized amount of quality-controlled genomic DNA. The amplicons spanned the V(D)J region and were long enough to cover the CDR3 and allow V and J genes to be identified. Through the commercial immunoSEQ service, the amplicons were sequenced on an Illumina platform. Primer bias and sequencing errors were corrected as previously described, and TCRAD and TCRB were defined on the basis of the IMGT database. Repertoires were analysed with immunoSEQ Analyzer 3.0 and VDJTools, covering basic statistics, V/J segment usage, diversity estimates, rarefaction and pairwise overlap. To estimate diversity, the Chao1, ChaoE, Efron-Thisted, Shannon and inverse Simpson indices were applied, and diversity was also estimated on datasets down-sampled to the smallest sample. For repertoire overlap, CDR3 nucleotide sequence, V gene and J gene had to match strictly, and clustering was done by Jaccard-based multidimensional scaling. On average, thymus samples yielded 800,000 or so unique TCRB clonotypes, whereas blood samples yielded around 88,000.

The specimen sequenced was thymocytes. This sequence uses TRBV6-6 and TRBJ2-3, and possibly TRBD2, on 6 matching bases. The source of this sequence is a girl younger than two with a congenital heart defect. Donor details come from another sample of the same person, matched by shared clones. The nucleotide sequence is given as TGTGTCCGGCGGGGCTGCACAGATACGCAGTATTTT. This sequence encodes CVRRGCTDTQYF.